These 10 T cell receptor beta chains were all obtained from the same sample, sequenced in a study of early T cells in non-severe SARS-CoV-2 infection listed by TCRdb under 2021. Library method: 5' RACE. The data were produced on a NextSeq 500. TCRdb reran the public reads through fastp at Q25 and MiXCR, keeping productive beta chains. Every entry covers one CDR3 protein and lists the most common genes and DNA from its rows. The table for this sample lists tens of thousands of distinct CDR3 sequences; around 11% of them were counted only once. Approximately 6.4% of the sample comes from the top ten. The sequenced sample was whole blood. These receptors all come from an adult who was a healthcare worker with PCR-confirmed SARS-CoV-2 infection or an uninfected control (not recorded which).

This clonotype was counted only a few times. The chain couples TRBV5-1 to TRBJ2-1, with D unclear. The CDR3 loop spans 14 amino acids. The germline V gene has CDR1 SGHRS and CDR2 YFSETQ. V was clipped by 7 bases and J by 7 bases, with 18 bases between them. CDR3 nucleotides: TGCGCCAGCGCCGAGTTGGTAGCAGCAAATGAGCAGTTCTTC. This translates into CASAELVAANEQFF.

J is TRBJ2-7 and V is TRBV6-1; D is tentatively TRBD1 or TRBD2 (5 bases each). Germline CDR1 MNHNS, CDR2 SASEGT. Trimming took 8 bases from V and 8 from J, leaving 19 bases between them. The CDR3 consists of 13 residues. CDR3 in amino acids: CASHNPLPGQQYF. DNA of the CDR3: TGTGCCAGCCACAATCCTCTTCCGGGACAGCAGTACTTC.

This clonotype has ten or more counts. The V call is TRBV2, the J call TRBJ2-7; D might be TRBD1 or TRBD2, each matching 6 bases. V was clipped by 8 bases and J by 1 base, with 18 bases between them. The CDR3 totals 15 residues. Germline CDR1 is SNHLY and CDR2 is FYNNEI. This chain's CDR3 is CASYRSGGFSYEQYF. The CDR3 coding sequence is TGTGCCAGCTATCGTTCCGGGGGCTTTTCCTACGAGCAGTACTTC.

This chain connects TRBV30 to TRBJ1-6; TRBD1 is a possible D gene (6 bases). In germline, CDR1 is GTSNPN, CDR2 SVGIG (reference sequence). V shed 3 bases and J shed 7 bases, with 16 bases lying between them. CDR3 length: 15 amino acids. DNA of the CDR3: TGTGCCTGGAGGGAACCATGGACAGTGAATTCACCCCTCCACTTT. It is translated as CAWREPWTVNSPLHF.

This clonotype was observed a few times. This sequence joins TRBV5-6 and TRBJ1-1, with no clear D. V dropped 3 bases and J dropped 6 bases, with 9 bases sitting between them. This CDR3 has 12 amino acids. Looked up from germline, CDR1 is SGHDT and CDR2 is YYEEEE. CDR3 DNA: TGTGCCAGCAGCTCGTCCGGGGCTGAAGCTTTCTTT. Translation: CASSSSGAEAFF.

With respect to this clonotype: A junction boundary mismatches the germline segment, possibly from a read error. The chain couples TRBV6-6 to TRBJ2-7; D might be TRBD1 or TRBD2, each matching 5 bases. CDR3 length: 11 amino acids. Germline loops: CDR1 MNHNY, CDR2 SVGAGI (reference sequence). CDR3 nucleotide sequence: TGTGCCAGCAGTCCCCTCGGGACCCTCCATTTC. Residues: CASSPLGTLHF.

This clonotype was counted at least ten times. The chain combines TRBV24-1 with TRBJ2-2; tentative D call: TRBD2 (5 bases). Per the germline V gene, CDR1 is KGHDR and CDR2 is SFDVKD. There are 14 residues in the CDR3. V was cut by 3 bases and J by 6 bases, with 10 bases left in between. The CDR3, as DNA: TGTGCCACCAGTGATCCTGACGGGGCCGGGGAGCTGTTTTTT. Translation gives CATSDPDGAGELFF.

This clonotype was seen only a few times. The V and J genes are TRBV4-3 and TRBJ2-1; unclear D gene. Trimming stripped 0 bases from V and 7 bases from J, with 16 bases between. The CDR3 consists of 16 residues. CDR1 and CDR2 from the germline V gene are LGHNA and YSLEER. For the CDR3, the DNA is TGCGCCAGCAGCCAAGATCTTAGATTGAGGAGAAATGAGCAGTTCTTC. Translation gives CASSQDLRLRRNEQFF.

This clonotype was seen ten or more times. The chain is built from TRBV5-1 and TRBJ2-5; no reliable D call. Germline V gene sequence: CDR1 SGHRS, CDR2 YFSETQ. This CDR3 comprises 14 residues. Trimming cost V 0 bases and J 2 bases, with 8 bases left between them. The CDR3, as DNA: TGCGCCAGCAGCTTGGTTCCGGAGCAAGAGACCCAGTACTTC. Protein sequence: CASSLVPEQETQYF.

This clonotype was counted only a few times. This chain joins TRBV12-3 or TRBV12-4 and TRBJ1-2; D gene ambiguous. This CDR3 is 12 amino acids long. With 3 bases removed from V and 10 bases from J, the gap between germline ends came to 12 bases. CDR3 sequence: CASSFPARPYTF. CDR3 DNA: TGTGCCAGCAGTTTCCCCGCTAGGCCCTACACCTTC.